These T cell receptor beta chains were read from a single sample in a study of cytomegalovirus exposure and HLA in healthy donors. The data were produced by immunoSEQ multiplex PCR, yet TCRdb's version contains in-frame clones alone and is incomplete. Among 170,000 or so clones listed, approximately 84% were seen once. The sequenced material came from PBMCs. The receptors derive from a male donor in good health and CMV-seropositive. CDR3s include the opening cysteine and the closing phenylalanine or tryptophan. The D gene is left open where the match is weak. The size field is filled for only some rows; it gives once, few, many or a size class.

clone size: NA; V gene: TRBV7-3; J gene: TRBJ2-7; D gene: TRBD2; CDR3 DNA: TGTGCCAGCAGCTCGCGGACCGGACTAGCGGCCCCCTACGAGCAGTACTTC; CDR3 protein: CASSSRTGLAAPYEQYF
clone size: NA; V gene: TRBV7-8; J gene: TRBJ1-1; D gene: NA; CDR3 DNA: TGTGCCAGCAGCTTAGCGATAGTTGGTGAAGCTTTCTTT; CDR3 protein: CASSLAIVGEAFF
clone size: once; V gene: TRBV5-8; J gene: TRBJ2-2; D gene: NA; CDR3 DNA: TGTGCCAGATTGGCGAGGGGGGAGCTGTTTTTT; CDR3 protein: CARLARGELFF
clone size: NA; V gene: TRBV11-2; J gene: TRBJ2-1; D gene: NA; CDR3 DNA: TGTGCCAGCAGCTTCGGCGGGAACTCATACAATGAGCAGTTCTTC; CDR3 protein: CASSFGGNSYNEQFF
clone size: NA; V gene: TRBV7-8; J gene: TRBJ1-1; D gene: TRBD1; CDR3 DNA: TGTGCCAGCAGCTCCGGGACAGGGGGCCGGGGCACTGAAGCTTTCTTT; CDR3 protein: CASSSGTGGRGTEAFF
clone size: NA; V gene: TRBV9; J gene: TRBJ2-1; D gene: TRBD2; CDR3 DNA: TGTGCCAGCAGTTTCAGCGGGACTATTTACAATGAGCAGTTCTTC; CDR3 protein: CASSFSGTIYNEQFF
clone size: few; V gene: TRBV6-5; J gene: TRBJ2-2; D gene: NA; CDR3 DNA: TGTGCCAGCAGTCATTTATCGGACACCGGGGAGCTGTTTTTT; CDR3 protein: CASSHLSDTGELFF
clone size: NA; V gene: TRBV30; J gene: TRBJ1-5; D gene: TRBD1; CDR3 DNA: TGTGCCTGGAGTGGTTTGACAGGGGCACAAGGGCCCCAGCATTTT; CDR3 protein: CAWSGLTGAQGPQHF
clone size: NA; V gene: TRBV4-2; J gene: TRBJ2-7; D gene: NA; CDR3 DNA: TGTGCCAGCAGCCAAGATCCGGGGGCCTACGAGCAGTACTTC; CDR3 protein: CASSQDPGAYEQYF
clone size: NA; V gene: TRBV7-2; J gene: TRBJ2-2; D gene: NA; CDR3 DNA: TGTGCCAGCAGCTTACGACTCGGCGGGCAAAACACCGGGGAGCTGTTTTTT; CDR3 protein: CASSLRLGGQNTGELFF
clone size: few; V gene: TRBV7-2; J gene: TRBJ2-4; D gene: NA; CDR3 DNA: TGTGCCAGCAGCGAGGGCCCCGATCTTCAGTACTTC; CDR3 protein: CASSEGPDLQYF
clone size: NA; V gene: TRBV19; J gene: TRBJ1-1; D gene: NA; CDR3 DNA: TGTGCCAGTAGACGGACGGACACCTCGAACACTGAAGCTTTCTTT; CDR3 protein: CASRRTDTSNTEAFF
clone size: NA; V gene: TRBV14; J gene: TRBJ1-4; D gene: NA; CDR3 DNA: TGTGCCAGCAGCAGGCAGGAGAGGAGGGAAAAACTGTTTTTT; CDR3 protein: CASSRQERREKLFF
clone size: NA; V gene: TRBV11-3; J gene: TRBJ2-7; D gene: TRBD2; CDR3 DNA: TGTGCCAGCAGCCCCTGGGCTAGCGGGAGTAAGGACGAGCAGTACTTC; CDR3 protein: CASSPWASGSKDEQYF
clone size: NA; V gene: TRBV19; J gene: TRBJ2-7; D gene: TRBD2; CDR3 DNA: TGTGCCAGTAGTATGGGGACTAGCGGCTCCTACGAGCAGTACTTC; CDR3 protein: CASSMGTSGSYEQYF
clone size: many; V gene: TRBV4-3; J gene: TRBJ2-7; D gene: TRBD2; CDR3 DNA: TGCGCCAGCAGCCAAGGAATAAAGTGGCGGGAGGAGAGCTCCTACGAGCAGTACTTC; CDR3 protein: CASSQGIKWREESSYEQYF
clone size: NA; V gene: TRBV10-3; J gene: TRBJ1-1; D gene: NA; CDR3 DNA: TGTGCCAGCAGAAAGACAGGAATGAACACTGAAGCTTTCTTT; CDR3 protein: CASRKTGMNTEAFF
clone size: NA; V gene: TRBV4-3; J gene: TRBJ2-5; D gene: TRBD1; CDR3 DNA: TGCGCCAGCAGCCTGGACAGGGACGGGGAGACCCAGTACTTC; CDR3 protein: CASSLDRDGETQYF
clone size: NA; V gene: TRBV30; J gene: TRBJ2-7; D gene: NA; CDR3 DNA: TGTGCCCAGGGTGGCAGAGCCTACGAGCAGTACTTC; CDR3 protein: CAQGGRAYEQYF
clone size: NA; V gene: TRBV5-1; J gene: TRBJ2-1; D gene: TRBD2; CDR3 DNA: TGCGCCACGAAACTAGCGGGAGGGCCCAAGTCCTACAATGAGCAGTTCTTC; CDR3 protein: CATKLAGGPKSYNEQFF
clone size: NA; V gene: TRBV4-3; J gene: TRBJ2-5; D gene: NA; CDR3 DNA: TGCGCCAGCAGCCAAGATGGATCGAGGCGTGAGACCCAGTACTTC; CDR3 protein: CASSQDGSRRETQYF
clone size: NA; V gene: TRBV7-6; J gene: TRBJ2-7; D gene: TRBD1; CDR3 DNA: TGTGCCAGCAGCTTATTAGGGACAGGGTCCTACGAGCAGTACTTC; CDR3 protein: CASSLLGTGSYEQYF
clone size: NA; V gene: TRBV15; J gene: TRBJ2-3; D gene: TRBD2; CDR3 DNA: TGTGCCACCAGCTCGAGGTGGGGGGGGGATACGCAGTATTTT; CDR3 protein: CATSSRWGGDTQYF
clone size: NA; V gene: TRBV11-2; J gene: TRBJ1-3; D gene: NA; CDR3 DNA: TGTGCCAGCACTACGGGGGGGAGCGGTCGAACCATATATTTT; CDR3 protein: CASTTGGSGRTIYF
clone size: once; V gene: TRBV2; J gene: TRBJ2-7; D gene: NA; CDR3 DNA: TGTGCCAGCAGTGAGGCCCGTGGAGTACCCTACGAGCAGTACTTC; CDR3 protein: CASSEARGVPYEQYF
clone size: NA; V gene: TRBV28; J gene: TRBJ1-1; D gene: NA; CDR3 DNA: TGTGCCAGCTATGGACAGCCCACTGAAGCTTTCTTT; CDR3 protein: CASYGQPTEAFF
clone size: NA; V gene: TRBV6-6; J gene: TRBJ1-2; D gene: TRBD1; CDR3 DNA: TGTGCCAGCAGAGGACCGGGACAGGGCTTTGGCTACACCTTC; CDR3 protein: CASRGPGQGFGYTF
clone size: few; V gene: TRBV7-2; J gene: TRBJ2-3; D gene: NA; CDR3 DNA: TGTGCCAGCAGTCCTCGCACAGATACGCAGTATTTT; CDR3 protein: CASSPRTDTQYF
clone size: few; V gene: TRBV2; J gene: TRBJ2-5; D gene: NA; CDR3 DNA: TGTGCCAGCAGTGACAGTTCAGTGGAGCAGTACTTC; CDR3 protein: CASSDSSVEQYF
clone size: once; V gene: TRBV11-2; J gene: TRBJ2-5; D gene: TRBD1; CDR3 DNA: TGTGCCAGCAGCTTAGTTCCGACAGGGGCCTACCAAGAGACCCAGTACTTC; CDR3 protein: CASSLVPTGAYQETQYF
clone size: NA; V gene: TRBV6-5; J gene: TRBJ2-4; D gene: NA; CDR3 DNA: TGTGCCAGCAGTGTACGGGAGTTTGAGAACATTCAGTACTTC; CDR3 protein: CASSVREFENIQYF
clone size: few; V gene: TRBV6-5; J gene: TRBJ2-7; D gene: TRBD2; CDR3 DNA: TGTGCCAGCAGTAGACCCGGGACTAGCTACGAGCAGTACTTC; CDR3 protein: CASSRPGTSYEQYF
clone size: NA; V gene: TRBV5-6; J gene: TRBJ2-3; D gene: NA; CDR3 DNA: TGTGCCAGCAGCTTGTCCCTAGCTTGGGAGGTGGATACGCAGTATTTT; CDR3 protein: CASSLSLAWEVDTQYF
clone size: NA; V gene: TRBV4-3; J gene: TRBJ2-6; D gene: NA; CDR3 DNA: TGCGCCAGCAGCCAAGATAGGGCAGGGGCTGGGGCCAACGTCCTGACTTTC; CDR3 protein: CASSQDRAGAGANVLTF
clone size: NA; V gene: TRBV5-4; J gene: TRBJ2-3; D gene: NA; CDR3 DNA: TGTGCCAGCAGCCCCCGGACTAGCACAGATACGCAGTATTTT; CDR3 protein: CASSPRTSTDTQYF
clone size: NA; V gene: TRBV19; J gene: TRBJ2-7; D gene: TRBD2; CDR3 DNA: TGTGCCAGTCGGACTAGCGGAAACACCTACGAGCAGTACTTC; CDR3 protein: CASRTSGNTYEQYF
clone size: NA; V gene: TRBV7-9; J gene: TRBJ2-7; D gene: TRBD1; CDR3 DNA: TGTTCCAGCAGCCTGCCGGGACAGGGGCGTCACGAGCAGTACTTC; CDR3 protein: CSSSLPGQGRHEQYF
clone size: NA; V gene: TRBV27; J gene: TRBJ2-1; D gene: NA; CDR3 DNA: TGTGCCAGCCTCCCCCTGACAGGGAGGAATGAGCAGTTCTTC; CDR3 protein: CASLPLTGRNEQFF